These 10 T cell receptor beta chains came from one sample sequenced in a study of cytomegalovirus exposure and HLA in healthy donors. Amplification used 60 Vbeta primers and 13 Jbeta primers. Generated by immunoSEQ multiplex PCR, the TCRdb table keeps only in-frame clones and is missing some. The sample gives 150,000 to 200,000 clones, roughly 80% of which show up once; approximately 14% is in the top ten. Specimen: PBMCs. All receptors derive from a woman aged 35 to 49 in good health and CMV-seronegative.

This chain uses TRBV28 with TRBJ2-7; 7 bases fit TRBD2. The CDR3 spans 14 residues. Germline trimming cut 4 bases from V and 5 bases from J; bases unmatched to any gene: 8. Germline assignment: CDR1 MDHEN and CDR2 SYDVKM. This CDR3 reads CASSSPGGNDEQYF. DNA for the CDR3: TGTGCCAGCAGTTCCCCCGGGGGGAACGACGAGCAGTACTTC.

This chain joins TRBV2 and TRBJ2-7; 8 bases map to TRBD2. Germline lookup yields CDR1 SNHLY and CDR2 FYNNEI. The ends lost 1 base at V and 2 bases at J; junction bases unmatched: 4. This CDR3 is built from 15 residues. CDR3 nucleotide sequence: TGTGCCAGCAGTGAAGGTAGCGGGGATACCTACGAGCAGTACTTC. Amino acids: CASSEGSGDTYEQYF. The full variable domain, rest sourced from reference TRBV2 and TRBJ2-7, is EPEVTQTPSHQVTQMGQEVILRCVPISNHLYFYWYRQILGQKVEFLVSFYNNEISEKSEIFDDQFSVERPDGSNFTLKIRSTKLEDSAMYFCASSEGSGDTYEQYFGPGTRLTVT.

The rearrangement joins TRBV7-2 to TRBJ2-7, with 7 nucleotides matching TRBD2. V was clipped by 1 base and J by 6 bases; unmatched bases: 6. The CDR3 has 14 residues. The germline gives CDR1 SGHTA, CDR2 FQGNSA. CDR3 loop: CASSLDGRWVEQYF. The CDR3 DNA is TGTGCCAGCAGCTTAGACGGGAGGTGGGTCGAGCAGTACTTC.

CDR3 amino acids: CASSIDGTPKYGEQYF. CDR3 in DNA: TGTGCCAGCAGCATAGACGGGACACCAAAGTATGGGGAGCAGTACTTC. This sequence joins TRBV5-4 and TRBJ2-7, with a possible D match to TRBD1 (6 bases). Trimming took 4 bases from V and 7 from J, leaving 24 bases between them. The CDR3 is made up of 16 amino acids. The V gene's germline CDR1 is SGHNT and CDR2 YYREEE (reference sequence).

The rearrangement joins TRBV6-5 to TRBJ2-3; possibly TRBD2 for D (6 bases). From germline, CDR1 is MNHEY and CDR2 SVGAGI. The V end lost 4 bases, the J end lost 8 bases, and 19 bases lay between the germline ends. The CDR3 runs 15 residues. The CDR3 is CASSWRSGSKATQYF. CDR3 nucleotides: TGTGCCAGCAGTTGGCGAAGCGGGTCAAAAGCTACGCAGTATTTT.

This sequence joins TRBV5-1 and TRBJ2-1; no firm D call. Germline V gene sequence: CDR1 SGHRS, CDR2 YFSETQ. The CDR3 sequence is 13 residues long. The V gene lost 10 bases and the J gene lost 0 bases, with 11 bases spanning the gap. The DNA of the CDR3 is TGCGCCTCCAAACTAAGCTCCTACAATGAGCAGTTCTTC. This translates into CASKLSSYNEQFF.

This clone was detected a few times. The rearrangement links TRBV29-1 to TRBJ1-1; 7 nucleotides align to TRBD1. Germline CDR1 and CDR2: SQVTM and ANQGSEA. J lost 3 bases, V lost 3 bases, and 1 base had no gene match. CDR3 length: 12 residues. CDR3 sequence: CSVDRGDTEAFF. CDR3 sequence (DNA): TGCAGCGTTGACAGGGGGGACACTGAAGCTTTCTTT.

V gene TRBV6-1 combines with J gene TRBJ2-5; D possibly corresponds to TRBD1 (6 bases). The CDR3 length is 15 residues. CDR1 is MNHNS, CDR2 SASEGT, per germline. The V end lost 6 bases, the J end lost 1 base, and 15 bases lay between the germline ends. CDR3 loop: CASRDHRVPQETQYF. The CDR3 DNA sequence: TGTGCCAGCAGGGACCACAGGGTCCCCCAAGAGACCCAGTACTTC.

This sequence joins TRBV11-2 and TRBJ1-1, with 9 bases fitting TRBD1. Germline CDR1 reads SGHAT; CDR2 reads FQNNGV. The CDR3 has 13 residues. V dropped 4 bases and J dropped 10; count of bases not matched to a gene: 7. The CDR3 sequence is CASSSDRGSGAFF. In DNA, the CDR3 is TGTGCCAGCAGCTCTGACAGGGGGTCCGGAGCTTTCTTT.

The J gene is TRBJ2-3, the V gene TRBV7-9, with 9 bases aligning to TRBD1. The CDR3 is 17 residues long. Germline CDR1 and CDR2: SEHNR and FQNEAQ (reference sequence). The V and J ends lost 5 bases and 1 base, in that order; junction bases with no gene match: 10. The DNA for the CDR3 is TGTGCCAGCAGCCCACAGGGGGCAGTTTTTGGCACAGATACGCAGTATTTT. Amino acid sequence: CASSPQGAVFGTDTQYF.